This T cell receptor (beta chain) was documented in a study of T cells after posttransplantation cyclophosphamide. Germline V gene lookup returns CDR1 SGHDT and CDR2 YYEEEE. The germline V and J ends were trimmed by 4 bases and 7 bases, with 14 bases remaining between them. The CDR3 runs 13 residues. Sequenced by immunoSEQ multiplex PCR; TCRdb stores in-frame clones only, minus some. Recorded here are 25,000 to 35,000 clones, with no singletons, and the ten leading clones hold around 5%. This clone was seen at least ten times. The sequencing sample was made of PBMCs. This TCR was sampled from a woman aged 25 to 39 in good health and a related stem cell transplant donor. This chain uses TRBV5-6 with TRBJ1-2; no firm D call. In DNA, the CDR3 is TGTGCCAGCAGCGCGGGATTCCTGGGTGGCTACACCTTC. Residues: CASSAGFLGGYTF.